The 30 T cell receptor beta chains below all came from one sample that was sequenced in a study of early T cells in non-severe SARS-CoV-2 infection. TCRdb used MiXCR to reprocess the 5' RACE reads, holding one entry per CDR3 protein. The profile shows 25,000 to 35,000 distinct CDR3 sequences, 3.9% of them singletons. Sequencing was performed on whole blood. These receptors originate from an adult who was a healthcare worker with PCR-confirmed SARS-CoV-2 infection or an uninfected control (not recorded which).

This clonotype was observed at least ten times. CDR3 nucleotides: TGTGCCAGCAGTCCAACTACAAGATTCTACGAGCAGTACTTC. Translation gives CASSPTTRFYEQYF. V gene TRBV6-2 or TRBV6-3 combines with J gene TRBJ2-7, with no clear D. The CDR3 is 14 residues long. Germline CDR1 MNHEY, CDR2 SVGEGT. Trimming took off 5 bases at V and 3 bases at J, with 14 bases between the two ends.

This clonotype has ten or more counts. The chain combines TRBV30 with TRBJ2-1, with TRBD2 as a possible D gene (5 bases). Per the germline V gene, CDR1 is GTSNPN and CDR2 is SVGIG (reference sequence). This CDR3 comprises 11 residues. V lost 5 bases and J 12 bases, leaving 14 bases between the germline ends. The CDR3 reads CAWGNPRGQFF. The CDR3 nucleotides read TGTGCCTGGGGTAATCCTCGGGGGCAGTTCTTC.

The sample holds many counts of this clonotype. This chain uses TRBV20-1 with TRBJ1-2; TRBD1 might be the D (5 bases). V gave up 6 bases and J gave up 6 bases, with 20 bases separating them. Germline CDR1 reads DFQATT; CDR2 reads SNEGSKA (reference sequence). CDR3 size: 14 residues. The CDR3 bases are TGCAGTGCGACAGACAGAGGGACGGTGGATGGCTACACCTTC. Encoded protein: CSATDRGTVDGYTF.

The J gene is TRBJ2-1, the V gene TRBV5-1, with 9 bases lining up with TRBD1. CDR3 size: 14 residues. V lost 4 bases to trimming and J lost 6 bases; unmatched junction nucleotides: 5. CDR1 and CDR2 from the germline V gene are SGHRS and YFSETQ. CDR3 sequence (DNA): TGCGCCAGCAGCGACCCGACAGGGGGCAATGAGCAGTTCTTC. This translates into CASSDPTGGNEQFF.

This clonotype was recorded a few times. This chain uses TRBV24-1 with TRBJ2-1; 9 bases align to TRBD2. The CDR3 totals 16 residues. The junction had 9 bases not matched to a gene; V was cut back by 4 bases and J by 6 bases. CDR1 KGHDR and CDR2 SFDVKD come from the germline V gene. CDR3 sequence reads: CATSDPSGGSSNEQFF. CDR3 in DNA: TGTGCCACCAGTGACCCGAGCGGGGGGTCTTCCAATGAGCAGTTCTTC.

This clonotype showed up many times. V and J are TRBV6-6 and TRBJ2-3, with D perhaps matching TRBD1 (5 bases). This CDR3 contains 13 residues. Germline CDR1 reads MNHNY; CDR2 reads SVGAGI (reference sequence). The V end was cut by 6 bases, the J end by 6 bases, with 13 bases between. The CDR3 sequence is CASRHPSGDTQYF. The DNA for the CDR3 is TGTGCCAGCAGACACCCCTCAGGGGATACGCAGTATTTT.

This clonotype was detected only a few times. The chain recombines TRBV11-2 with TRBJ1-2; possible D gene TRBD1, 6 bases. CDR1 SGHAT and CDR2 FQNNGV come from the germline V gene. Between the trimmed V and J ends, which lost 5 bases and 4 bases, there was a span of 17 bases. The CDR3 totals 15 residues. DNA of the CDR3: TGTGCCAGCAGCCAAGCCGGGACACCGACCTATGGCTACACCTTC. This translates into CASSQAGTPTYGYTF. Using reference TRBV11-2 and TRBJ1-2 for the parts outside the CDR3, the full variable domain is EAGVAQSPRYKIIEKRQSVAFWCNPISGHATLYWYQQILGQGPKLLIQFQNNGVVDDSQLPKDRFSAERLKGVDSTLKIQPAKLEDSAVYLCASSQAGTPTYGYTFGSGTRLTVV.

This clonotype was picked up many times. V usage is TRBV7-9 and J usage is TRBJ2-1, with TRBD2 matching over 13 bases. The CDR3 length is 17 residues. With 6 bases clipped from V and 3 bases from J, the junction kept 8 bases outside the gene matches. CDR1 SEHNR and CDR2 FQNEAQ come from the germline V gene (reference sequence). In DNA, the CDR3 is TGTGCCAGCAGTCAAAGGACTAGCGGGGGAAACTACAATGAGCAGTTCTTC. Amino acids: CASSQRTSGGNYNEQFF.

The sample holds many counts of this clonotype. This rearrangement joins TRBV29-1 to TRBJ1-1, with D possibly matching TRBD1 (5 bases). Germline values: CDR1 SQVTM, CDR2 ANQGSEA. This CDR3 has 11 amino acids. V shed 5 bases and J shed 4 bases, with 8 bases lying between them. In DNA form, the CDR3 reads TGCAGCGTTTCTCAGGGCACTGAAGCTTTCTTT. Translating it yields CSVSQGTEAFF.

This clonotype has at least ten counts. The chain recombines TRBV7-2 with TRBJ2-5; D remains ambiguous. This CDR3 comprises 13 residues. The germline V and J ends were trimmed by 2 bases and 5 bases, with 9 bases remaining between them. The germline CDR1 and CDR2 sequences are SGHTA and FQGNSA. CDR3 loop: CASSLIVVETQYF. Written as DNA, the CDR3 is TGTGCCAGCAGCTTAATAGTTGTGGAGACCCAGTACTTC.

This clonotype was detected a few times. The rearrangement links TRBV12-3 or TRBV12-4 to TRBJ1-1; D is ambiguous. The CDR3 covers 17 residues. Trimming removed 7 bases at V and 0 bases at J, with 21 bases between. CDR3 DNA: TGTGCCAGCACCGGGCGCTCGGATGGGGTGATGAACACTGAAGCTTTCTTT. Translated, it gives CASTGRSDGVMNTEAFF.

This clonotype is medium-sized (0.01 to 0.1%) by share. This sequence joins TRBV24-1 and TRBJ2-1; 7 bases fit TRBD1. J gave up 11 bases and V 4 bases, and 7 bases lay outside the gene matches. This CDR3 is 13 amino acids long. Germline V gives CDR1 KGHDR, CDR2 SFDVKD. The CDR3 spells CATSDGYRGKQFF. The DNA for the CDR3 is TGTGCCACCAGTGACGGATACAGGGGAAAGCAGTTCTTC.

This clonotype was counted a few times. The V call is TRBV27, the J call TRBJ1-1; 8 nucleotides line up with TRBD1. CDR1 is MNHEY, CDR2 SMNVEV, per germline (reference sequence). V lost 6 bases to trimming and J lost 3 bases; unmatched junction nucleotides: 9. The CDR3 is 15 residues long. In DNA, the CDR3 is TGTGCCAGCAGATCGAGGACAGGGCGGGACACTGAAGCTTTCTTT. It specifies CASRSRTGRDTEAFF.

V usage is TRBV12-3 or TRBV12-4 and J usage is TRBJ2-2; tentative D call: TRBD2 (6 bases). The CDR3 loop spans 11 amino acids. Trimming took 8 bases from V and 15 from J, leaving 16 bases between them. The CDR3 DNA sequence: TGTGCCAGCGGCGGAGGGCGTGCCGTGTTTTTT. It encodes CASGGGRAVFF.

The chain combines TRBV11-2 with TRBJ2-2, with D possibly being TRBD2 (6 bases). From germline, CDR1 is SGHAT and CDR2 FQNNGV. Trimming took off 5 bases at V and 1 base at J, with 14 bases between the two ends. This CDR3 is 16 amino acids long. The CDR3: CASSRAQAGNTGELFF. The CDR3 DNA reads TGTGCCAGCAGCCGTGCACAAGCGGGGAACACCGGGGAGCTGTTTTTT.

The sample holds a few counts of this clonotype. The CDR3 spells CASSSTNYEQFF. Here the CDR3 DNA reads TGTGCCAGCAGCTCCACGAATTATGAGCAGTTCTTC. The rearrangement links TRBV7-2 to TRBJ2-1; unclear D gene. Germline CDR1 reads SGHTA; CDR2 reads FQGNSA. The length of the CDR3 is 12 residues. V gave up 4 bases and J gave up 8 bases, with 9 bases separating them.

This clonotype was observed at least ten times. V gene TRBV3-1 combines with J gene TRBJ2-1; D is possibly TRBD2 (6 bases). Germline loops: CDR1 LGHDT, CDR2 YNNKEL (reference sequence). V was trimmed by 4 bases and J by 5 bases, leaving 18 bases between them. This CDR3 contains 16 residues. CDR3 coding DNA: TGTGCCAGCAGCCCCTTAGAGGGAGGACCACACAATGAGCAGTTCTTC. This sequence encodes CASSPLEGGPHNEQFF.

In this sample, this clonotype turned up many times. The rearrangement links TRBV15 to TRBJ2-7; the match to TRBD2 covers 7 bases. After removal of 1 base from V and 6 bases from J, the junction contained 12 bases not matched to a gene. Germline CDR1 reads LNHNV; CDR2 reads YYDKDF (reference sequence). The CDR3 runs to 16 residues. In DNA, the CDR3 is TGTGCCACCAGCAGAGCTAGGAGAAGCGGGACTTCCGAGCAGTACTTC. Translation gives CATSRARRSGTSEQYF.

This clonotype was picked up many times. The chain couples TRBV6-2 or TRBV6-3 to TRBJ2-2; TRBD1 aligns across 7 bases. This CDR3 is 14 amino acids long. Germline assignment: CDR1 MNHEY and CDR2 SVGEGT. V dropped 5 bases and J dropped 4; count of bases not matched to a gene: 4. The CDR3 nucleotides read TGTGCCAGCAGTGTTAACAGGGGCACCGGGGAGCTGTTTTTT. This sequence encodes CASSVNRGTGELFF.

This clonotype was detected many times. The V call is TRBV20-1, the J call TRBJ2-1, with 8 bases matching TRBD1. Germline trimming cut 2 bases from V and 4 bases from J; bases unmatched to any gene: 10. Germline lookup yields CDR1 DFQATT and CDR2 SNEGSKA (reference sequence). CDR3 length: 16 amino acids. CDR3 nucleotides: TGCAGTGCTAGACCCCCGACAGGGGCCTCGTACAATGAGCAGTTCTTC. It is translated as CSARPPTGASYNEQFF.

This clonotype has a count of ten or more. The genes are TRBV12-3 or TRBV12-4 and TRBJ2-1; D is undetermined. V lost 5 bases and J 5 bases, leaving 7 bases between the germline ends. The CDR3 runs 12 residues. The CDR3, as DNA: TGTGCCAGCAGTGGACCAAACAATGAGCAGTTCTTC. The encoded protein is CASSGPNNEQFF.

The chain carries TRBV6-2 or TRBV6-3 and TRBJ2-5, with no clear D. CDR3 length equals 14 residues. Trimming shortened V by 2 bases and J by 6 bases, and 13 bases separated the two germline ends. Per the germline V gene, CDR1 is MNHEY and CDR2 is SVGEGT. DNA for the CDR3: TGTGCCAGCAGTTACCACAGCCAAGCCCAGACCCAGTACTTC. Its protein product is CASSYHSQAQTQYF.

This clonotype was recorded at least ten times. This CDR3 is CASSDSQTEAFF. The CDR3 DNA reads TGTGCCAGCAGTGACAGCCAAACTGAAGCTTTCTTT. This sequence joins TRBV2 and TRBJ1-1; D call uncertain. The germline V gene has CDR1 SNHLY and CDR2 FYNNEI. The length of the CDR3 is 12 residues. V lost 3 bases, J lost 5 bases, and 7 bases lay in between.

This clonotype appeared many times. The rearrangement joins TRBV6-5 to TRBJ1-1; maybe TRBD1 (5 bases). Germline V gene lookup returns CDR1 MNHEY and CDR2 SVGAGI. V dropped 8 bases and J dropped 4 bases, with 14 bases sitting between them. This CDR3 contains 13 residues. DNA of the CDR3: TGTGCCAGCGGATTCCGGGGCCCCACTGAAGCTTTCTTT. Translated: CASGFRGPTEAFF.

There are a few counts of this clonotype. This chain joins TRBV2 and TRBJ2-3; 7 bases align to TRBD1. Germline V gives CDR1 SNHLY, CDR2 FYNNEI. The CDR3 covers 15 residues. The V segment lost 8 bases and the J segment 2 bases; nucleotides outside the gene matches: 10. CDR3 protein: CASSERTGDTDTQYF. DNA for the CDR3: TGTGCCAGCTCAGAGCGGACAGGAGACACAGATACGCAGTATTTT.

The chain joins TRBV5-1 to TRBJ2-7; 10 nucleotides align to TRBD2. The CDR3 has 14 amino acids. Germline trimming cut 0 bases from V and 7 bases from J; bases unmatched to any gene: 4. CDR1 is SGHRS and CDR2 is YFSETQ in the germline V gene. The CDR3 region is CASSLVSGGQEQYF. The CDR3 DNA is TGCGCCAGCAGCTTGGTTAGCGGGGGGCAGGAGCAGTACTTC.

This clonotype has at least ten counts. The chain carries TRBV12-3 or TRBV12-4 and TRBJ2-7; 7 bases align to TRBD1. This CDR3 has 14 amino acids. V was pared by 6 bases and J by 2 bases, with 7 bases of the junction left unmatched. The CDR3: CASSPDRSPYEQYF. The CDR3 bases are TGTGCCAGCAGCCCGGACAGGTCCCCCTACGAGCAGTACTTC.

The table lists this clonotype with many counts. J is TRBJ2-5 and V is TRBV3-1, with a weak D call TRBD1 (5 bases). Trimming pared 0 bases from V and 5 bases from J, leaving 10 bases between. CDR1 and CDR2 (germline): LGHDT, YNNKEL (reference sequence). CDR3 length equals 14 residues. CDR3 sequence: CASSQEWQGETQYF. The CDR3 region has the DNA TGTGCCAGCAGCCAAGAATGGCAGGGTGAGACCCAGTACTTC.

This chain uses TRBV25-1 with TRBJ1-2; D gene ambiguous. CDR3 length: 13 amino acids. Trimming pared 6 bases from V and 2 bases from J, leaving 10 bases between. Germline V gene lookup returns CDR1 MGHDK and CDR2 SYGVNS. The CDR3 protein is CASSGSANYGYTF. The CDR3 region has the DNA TGTGCCAGCAGCGGGAGTGCGAACTATGGCTACACCTTC.

This clonotype was observed many times. The rearrangement links TRBV6-2 or TRBV6-3 to TRBJ1-3; the D is unclear. The CDR3 is made up of 16 amino acids. V shed 2 bases and J shed 0 bases, with 11 bases lying between them. CDR1 is MNHEY, CDR2 SVGEGT, per germline. DNA of the CDR3: TGTGCCAGCAGTTACGGGCAGTTCCTCTCTGGAAACACCATATATTTT. This gives the protein CASSYGQFLSGNTIYF.